This TCR beta chain was identified in a study of blood T cell repertoires in COVID-19. Background on the study: Sample material is recorded as cDNA or gDNA derived from T cells, B-cell-depleted T cells, or PBMCs.

Original data processing: For nucleated cells, counts were estimated from reference gene primer amplification. The method was immunoSEQ multiplex PCR; TCRdb's version includes in-frame clones alone and lacks a portion of them. V, J and clone size reflect that table, while D and trimming were determined from the DNA. The sample shows about 97,000 clones, roughly nine tenths of them seen only once. The CDR3 contains 14 residues. V was clipped by 0 bases and J by 4 bases, with 10 bases between them. The germline CDR1 and CDR2 sequences are SGDLS and YYNGEE. This chain connects TRBV9 to TRBJ1-2; perhaps TRBD1 as D (5 bases). Sample: peripheral blood. The source of this sequence is a man aged 50 or older with acute or convalescent COVID-19. DNA of the CDR3: TGTGCCAGCAGCGTAGGGGGCACGGTCTATGGCTACACCTTC. This gives the protein CASSVGGTVYGYTF.